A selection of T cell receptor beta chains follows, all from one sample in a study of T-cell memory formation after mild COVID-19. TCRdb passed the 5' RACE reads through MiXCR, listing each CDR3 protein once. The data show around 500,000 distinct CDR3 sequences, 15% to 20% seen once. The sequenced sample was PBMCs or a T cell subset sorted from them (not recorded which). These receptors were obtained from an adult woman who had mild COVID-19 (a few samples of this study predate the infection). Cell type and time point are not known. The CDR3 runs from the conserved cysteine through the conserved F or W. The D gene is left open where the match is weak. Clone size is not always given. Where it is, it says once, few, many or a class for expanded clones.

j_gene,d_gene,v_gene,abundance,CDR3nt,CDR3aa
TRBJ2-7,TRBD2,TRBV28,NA,TGTGCCAGCAGCATGACTAGCGGGAGGCTCTCGATTTCCTACGAGCAGTACTTC,CASSMTSGRLSISYEQYF
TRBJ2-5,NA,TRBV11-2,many,TGTGCCAGCAGCCGAGGTCGGGAAGAGACCCAGTACTTC,CASSRGREETQYF
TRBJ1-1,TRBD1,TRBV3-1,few,TGTGCCAGCAGCCAAGGGGTAACAGGGGCCACTGAAGCTTTCTTT,CASSQGVTGATEAFF
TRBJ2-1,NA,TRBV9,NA,TGTGCCAGCAGCGCACCACAGGTGGCAAATGAGCAGTTCTTC,CASSAPQVANEQFF
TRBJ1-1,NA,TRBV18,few,TGTGCCAGCTCACCAGTTTCCGGGAGGGGGACTGAAGCTTTCTTT,CASSPVSGRGTEAFF
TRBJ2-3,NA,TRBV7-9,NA,TGTGCCAGCAGCTTAGTGGGGTCCCCCCGCACAGATACGCAGTATTTT,CASSLVGSPRTDTQYF
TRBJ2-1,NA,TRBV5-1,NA,TGCGCCAGCAGCCCCCGGGACCCTTACAATGAGCAGTTCTTC,CASSPRDPYNEQFF
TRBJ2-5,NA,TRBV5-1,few,TGCGCCAGCAGCTTCTTCGGGGCAGGCCAAGAGACCCAGTACTTC,CASSFFGAGQETQYF
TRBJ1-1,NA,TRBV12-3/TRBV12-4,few,TGTGCCAGCAGCTGGACAGAGAACACTGAAGCTTTCTTT,CASSWTENTEAFF
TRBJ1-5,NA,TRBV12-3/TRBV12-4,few,TGTGCCAGCAGTCAGGGTGGCCTAAGCAATCAGCCCCAGCATTTT,CASSQGGLSNQPQHF
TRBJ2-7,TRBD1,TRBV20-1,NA,TGCAGTGCTAGCACAAGGCAGGGGGCGGAGTACGAGCAGTACTTC,CSASTRQGAEYEQYF
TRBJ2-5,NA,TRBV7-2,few,TGTGCCAGCAGCCCGCAAATTGATGCGCAAGAGACCCAGTACTTC,CASSPQIDAQETQYF
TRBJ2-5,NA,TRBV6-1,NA,TGTGCCACCAGCCTTCAACTAGCCCCCCAAGAGACCCAGTACTTC,CATSLQLAPQETQYF
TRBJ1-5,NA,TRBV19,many,TGTGCCAGTAAGGAAAGGGATAGCAATCAGCCCCAGCATTTT,CASKERDSNQPQHF
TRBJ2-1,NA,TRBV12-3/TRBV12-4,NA,TGTGCCAGCAGTGCGGGACCGCGTAAGAATGAGCAGTTCTTC,CASSAGPRKNEQFF
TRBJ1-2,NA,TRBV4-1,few,TGCGCCAGCAGCCAAGTTCTGGACGCCTATGGCTACACCTTC,CASSQVLDAYGYTF
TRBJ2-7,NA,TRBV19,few,TGTGCCAGTAGTGCGGACGGCCGGGGGCAGTACTTC,CASSADGRGQYF